This TCR beta chain came from a study of monozygotic twins with inflammatory bowel disease. Whole-study results and caveats: Reduced clonotype sharing with other individuals was observed in IBD patients relative to healthy twins, especially with disease activity. In patient repertoires, differing immunosuppressive treatments may have added some variability.

With respect to this clonotype: Its specificity is unknown.

This CDR3 region has 13 residues. CDR1 MNHEY and CDR2 SVGAGI come from the germline V gene. UMIs that had a 6-nucleotide sample barcode were put in using template switching. TCRdb re-called the 5' RACE reads and catalogs CDR3 proteins one per entry, DNA excluded. Its table lists 300,000 to 350,000 distinct CDR3 sequences. Sequenced material: blood. The clonotype was recovered from a human donor with ulcerative colitis or Crohn's disease, or a healthy co-twin of an affected twin (not recorded which). The chain carries TRBV6-5 and TRBJ2-7; TCRdb picks TRBD1, but there is no DNA to check that call. CDR3 residues: CASSYHGGGEQYF.